This TCR beta chain was retrieved from a study of shared clonotypes between healthy human individuals. Across the study: Three plates were used per donor for CD4 naive, three for CD4 memory, two for CD8 naive and one for CD8 memory.

V was clipped by 10 bases and J by 1 base; unmatched bases: 7. Germline V CDR1 and CDR2: MDHEN, SYDVKM. The CDR3 loop spans 14 amino acids. Notes on the study in general: Generally, estimated richness proved larger in naive subsets than it did in memory subsets.

Details on this clone: Its target is not known.

The material for each subset, its genomic DNA, was split evenly across several immunoSEQ plates. Clones were sequenced by immunoSEQ multiplex PCR, and TCRdb holds only the in-frame ones, with some missing. Found here are more than 2 million clones, 85% to 95% of them singletons; the top ten hold 0.1% to 0.15%. Sequencing was performed on naive CD4+ T cells sorted from blood. Subset specified: CD45RA+ positively selected. The clonotype was recovered from a man aged 18 to 29 in good health. This rearrangement joins TRBV28 to TRBJ1-5; the match to TRBD1 covers 7 bases. CDR3 amino acids: CATETGSSNQPQHF. CDR3 DNA sequence: TGTGCCACGGAGACAGGGTCCAGCAATCAGCCCCAGCATTTT.